Below, 21 T cell receptor beta chains from the same sample are listed, as sequenced in a study of technical replicates of blood from several donors. Some clones are missing from TCRdb's copy, which holds only in-frame ones; the method was immunoSEQ multiplex PCR. The sample consists of approximately 15,000 clones, roughly 87% of them appearing once. The source material was PBMCs. The source of these receptors is a human donor in good health.

CDR3 bases: TGTGCCAGCAGCCCGGGACAGGGTGGCTACACCTTC. Translated: CASSPGQGGYTF. The genes are TRBV6-5 and TRBJ1-2; TRBD1 matches at 9 bases. Germline V lookup: CDR1 MNHEY, CDR2 SVGAGI. J gave up 7 bases and V 6 bases, and 3 bases lay outside the gene matches. The CDR3 has 12 residues.

The genes are TRBV5-1 and TRBJ2-5, with 11 nucleotides matching TRBD2. The CDR3 runs to 16 residues. The junction had 7 bases not matched to a gene; V was cut back by 4 bases and J by 2 bases. The germline V gene has CDR1 SGHRS and CDR2 YFSETQ. For the CDR3, the DNA is TGCGCCAGCAGCCCACTTGGGACTAGCGGACAAGAGACCCAGTACTTC. Translation: CASSPLGTSGQETQYF.

This chain joins TRBV6-4 and TRBJ2-1; D is undetermined. CDR1 is MRHNA, CDR2 SNTAGT, per germline. Trimming removed 4 bases at V and 8 bases at J, with 18 bases between. The CDR3 runs 15 residues. In DNA form, the CDR3 reads TGTGCCAGCAGTGTCAAGGCGGAGCCCCCTCATGAGCAGTTCTTC. Encoded protein: CASSVKAEPPHEQFF.

This chain uses TRBV5-1 with TRBJ2-1, with a tentative D call TRBD2 (6 bases). The germline V gene has CDR1 SGHRS and CDR2 YFSETQ. V was cut by 4 bases and J by 6 bases, with 14 bases left in between. The CDR3 is 14 residues long. The CDR3 DNA follows: TGCGCCAGCAGCCCAGACCGGGAGCTCAATGAGCAGTTCTTC. This sequence encodes CASSPDRELNEQFF.

Only one count was recorded for this clone. The chain recombines TRBV6-5 with TRBJ2-3; D may be TRBD1 (6 bases). The CDR3 is 15 amino acids. Per the germline V gene, CDR1 is MNHEY and CDR2 is SVGAGI. Between the trimmed V and J ends, which lost 6 bases and 0 bases, there was a span of 13 bases. CDR3 sequence reads: CASRPPGQSTDTQYF. The CDR3 DNA follows: TGTGCCAGCAGGCCCCCGGGACAAAGCACAGATACGCAGTATTTT.

The gene calls are TRBV28 and TRBJ1-3; 10 bases match TRBD1. Germline V lookup: CDR1 MDHEN, CDR2 SYDVKM. The CDR3 contains 15 residues. Trimming at V came to 6 bases and at J to 4 bases, leaving 6 bases not matched to a gene. The CDR3 is CASRAGTGAGNTIYF. The CDR3 DNA follows: TGTGCCAGCAGGGCCGGGACAGGGGCAGGAAACACCATATATTTT.

The rearrangement links TRBV21-1 to TRBJ2-3; the table's D call, TRBD1, has no DNA check behind it. TRBV21-1 is annotated as a pseudogene. The CDR3 totals 19 residues. CDR3 coding DNA: TGTGCCAGCAGCAAAGCGCAACAGGGGGGGGCAAAATCCTGGGATACGCAGTATTTT. Encoded protein: CASSKAQQGGAKSWDTQYF.

V usage is TRBV29-1 and J usage is TRBJ2-7, with TRBD2 identical over 10 bases. Unmatched junction bases numbered 16, after V lost 6 bases and J lost 5 bases. There are 16 residues in the CDR3. Germline V gene data show CDR1 as SQVTM and CDR2 as ANQGSEA. DNA of the CDR3: TGCAGCGTCTCCGGGCAGGGGCCTAGCGGGAGACACGAGCAGTACTTC. It yields the protein CSVSGQGPSGRHEQYF.

This clone was recorded only once. The chain combines TRBV5-1 with TRBJ2-7; the D gene is possibly TRBD1 (5 bases). Germline-derived CDR1 and CDR2 are SGHRS and YFSETQ. V lost 7 bases to trimming and J lost 4 bases, with 15 bases between them. This CDR3 is 13 amino acids long. The CDR3 coding sequence is TGCGCCAGCCGCTGGGATAGGGGTTACGAGCAGTACTTC. As protein: CASRWDRGYEQYF.

The V and J genes are TRBV9 and TRBJ2-3; D gene uncertain. The CDR3 contains 12 residues. CDR1 SGDLS and CDR2 YYNGEE come from the germline V gene. V shed 0 bases and J shed 4 bases, with 3 bases lying between them. CDR3 region: CASSVVADTQYF. CDR3 bases: TGTGCCAGCAGCGTAGTAGCAGATACGCAGTATTTT.

The genes are TRBV18 and TRBJ2-1, with 7 bases fitting TRBD2. CDR1 is KGHSH, CDR2 LQKENI, per germline. The CDR3 covers 14 residues. V was clipped by 0 bases and J by 6 bases; unmatched bases: 2. The CDR3 DNA reads TGTGCCAGCTCACCACCTGGCGGGAGCAATGAGCAGTTCTTC. It encodes CASSPPGGSNEQFF.

The chain employs TRBV25-1 and TRBJ1-3; no clear D. CDR3 length: 17 amino acids. V gave up 2 bases and J gave up 0 bases, with 14 bases separating them. CDR1 MGHDK and CDR2 SYGVNS come from the germline V gene. Written as DNA, the CDR3 is TGTGCCAGCAGTGAAATAAAGCACAGCTACTCTGGAAACACCATATATTTT. Protein sequence: CASSEIKHSYSGNTIYF.

The chain's CDR3 is CASSQGRFTNEKLFF. For the CDR3, the DNA is TGTGCCAGCAGCCAAGGGAGGTTCACTAATGAAAAACTGTTTTTT. The genes are TRBV14 and TRBJ1-4; no definite D call. V was shortened by 1 base and J by 2 bases, with 8 bases between the two germline ends. The germline V gene has CDR1 SGHDN and CDR2 FVKESK. This CDR3 has 15 amino acids.

The chain employs TRBV30 and TRBJ1-2; 8 bases map to TRBD1. CDR3 size: 13 residues. With V trimmed by 4 bases and J by 5 bases, 6 bases remained unmatched. Germline V gives CDR1 GTSNPN, CDR2 SVGIG (reference sequence). The CDR3 reads CAWTPGTGYGYTF. In nucleotides, the CDR3 is TGTGCCTGGACACCCGGGACAGGATATGGCTACACCTTC.

The chain combines TRBV6-5 with TRBJ1-1; 7 nucleotides align to TRBD1. J gave up 2 bases and V 10 bases, and 7 bases lay outside the gene matches. The CDR3 spans 13 residues. CDR1 is MNHEY and CDR2 is SVGAGI in the germline V gene. The CDR3 sequence: CAIRQGQNTEAFF. The CDR3 nucleotides are TGTGCCATTAGACAGGGCCAAAACACTGAAGCTTTCTTT.

The chain employs TRBV7-3 and TRBJ2-7; D remains ambiguous. The CDR3 is made up of 14 amino acids. CDR1 is SGHTA, CDR2 FQGTGA, per germline. Trimming took 5 bases from V and 3 from J, leaving 14 bases between them. CDR3 protein: CASSPWPGHYEQYF. For the CDR3, the DNA is TGTGCCAGCAGCCCTTGGCCAGGCCACTACGAGCAGTACTTC.

The V gene is TRBV5-4, the J gene TRBJ2-7; perhaps TRBD2 as D (6 bases). Per the germline V gene, CDR1 is SGHNT and CDR2 is YYREEE (reference sequence). The CDR3 sequence is 17 residues long. V was pared by 3 bases and J by 2 bases, with 21 bases between. CDR3 residues: CASSSAGVSGLTYEQYF. The CDR3 nucleotides are TGTGCCAGCAGCTCGGCCGGGGTATCGGGACTCACCTACGAGCAGTACTTC.

This rearrangement joins TRBV6-5 to TRBJ1-6; tentatively, D is TRBD1 (6 bases). V lost 8 bases to trimming and J lost 4 bases, with 15 bases between them. The CDR3 consists of 15 residues. Germline-derived CDR1 and CDR2 are MNHEY and SVGAGI. CDR3 residues: CASQFGTQYNSPLHF. The CDR3 coding sequence is TGTGCCAGCCAATTCGGGACACAATATAATTCACCCCTCCACTTT.

This chain links TRBV21-1 with TRBJ1-4; the table's D call, TRBD1, has no DNA check behind it. TRBV21-1 is given as a pseudogene. The CDR3 has 19 residues. The DNA of the CDR3 is TGTGCCAGCAGCAAAGATAGGGACAGGGGAAAAATTTTATATGAAAAACTGTTTTTT. Translating gives CASSKDRDRGKILYEKLFF.

The chain is built from TRBV28 and TRBJ2-3; tentative D call: TRBD1 (5 bases). The germline V and J ends were trimmed by 4 bases and 4 bases, with 18 bases remaining between them. The CDR3 spans 16 residues. Germline CDR1 reads MDHEN; CDR2 reads SYDVKM. The CDR3 spells CASSSLPTGPADTQYF. The CDR3 coding sequence is TGTGCCAGCAGTTCCTTGCCAACAGGCCCTGCAGATACGCAGTATTTT.

DNA of the CDR3: TGTGCCAGCAGCTTCGTTATAGGGGCCTGGGAGCTGTTTTTT. Translating it yields CASSFVIGAWELFF. J is TRBJ2-2 and V is TRBV7-4, with D perhaps matching TRBD1 (5 bases). CDR1 and CDR2 (germline): SGHVT, SQSDAQ. The V gene lost 3 bases and the J gene lost 9 bases, with 14 bases spanning the gap. The CDR3 totals 14 residues.